This T cell receptor beta chain came from a study of neurological immune-mediated disorders. Study results and caveats: No clinical or MRI feature was associated with the multiple sclerosis repertoire cluster.

By 5'RACE with 10-nucleotide random UMIs, the cDNA was made. TCRdb processed the 5' RACE reads anew with MiXCR; each CDR3 protein has one entry. The data show tens of thousands of distinct CDR3 sequences, with around 3.6% seen just once and roughly 1.5% held by the top ten. A word on this clonotype: Antigen unknown. This clone may be a read error of a much larger clone one base away.

Germline assignment: CDR1 MDHEN and CDR2 SYDVKM. CDR3 length equals 14 residues. This receptor was obtained from a man aged 25 to 40 with multiple sclerosis. Source material: PBMCs. The chain couples TRBV28 to TRBJ1-5, with D perhaps TRBD1 (5 bases). In DNA form, the CDR3 reads TGTGCCAGCAGTGGGGCTCAAAGCAATCAGCCCCAGAATTTT. Amino acid sequence: CASSGAQSNQPQNF.